The clone carrying this T cell receptor beta chain was observed once. No antigen is known for it. These data belong to a study of OX40 agonist ivuxolimab in advanced cancers. Overall study context: Checkpoint inhibitors had been given previously to roughly 40% of patients.

Patients with autoimmune history or systemic immunosuppression were excluded. The CDR3 has 13 amino acids. Deletions cut 3 bases from V and 6 bases from J, with 9 bases between. Germline CDR1 SEHNR, CDR2 FQNEAQ (reference sequence). The repertoire was sequenced with immunoSEQ multiplex PCR; TCRdb's copy has only in-frame clones and lacks some. The repertoire includes roughly 100,000 clones, 85% to 95% of them detected once, and roughly 0.27% sits in the top ten. Regarding the study as a whole: Among some nonresponders, normalized T-cell clonal expansion was also low. Expanded clones tended on average to be more numerous among CD8+ T cells than CD4+.

Sequencing used CD4+ or CD8+ T cells sorted from blood, obtained in a trial of the OX40 agonist ivuxolimab. The V call is TRBV7-9, the J call TRBJ2-1, with D possibly TRBD2 on 6 matching bases. The source of this sequence is an adult with an advanced solid tumor such as melanoma, head and neck, liver or kidney cancer. The CDR3 DNA reads TGTGCCAGCAGCTTTGGAGGGATCAATGAGCAGTTCTTC. Amino acids: CASSFGGINEQFF.